This is a list of T cell receptor beta chains from one sample in a study of T cells in Graves' hyperthyroidism and ophthalmopathy. TCRdb recomputed calls from the multiplex PCR reads with MiXCR, one row per CDR3 protein. The profile shows 360,000 or so distinct CDR3 sequences, about 18% of them singletons. Sample: blood. The origin of the receptors is a woman in her late teens or twenties with Graves' hyperthyroidism. Each CDR3 is given without its conserved first and last residue. The size entry is marked missing in some rows and otherwise reads once, few, many or a size class.

J gene: TRBJ2-7
clone size: many
V gene: TRBV7-9
CDR3 protein: ASSLGRGRYEQY

J gene: TRBJ2-7
clone size: .
V gene: TRBV27
CDR3 protein: ASSSPPDGNQQY

J gene: TRBJ1-2
clone size: many
V gene: TRBV6-2/TRBV6-3
CDR3 protein: ASSRTQGLHYGYT

J gene: TRBJ2-3
clone size: .
V gene: TRBV6-1
CDR3 protein: ASSTTAGGTDTQY

J gene: TRBJ1-1
clone size: .
V gene: TRBV18
CDR3 protein: ASSRDKNTEAC

J gene: TRBJ1-3
clone size: few
V gene: TRBV4-1
CDR3 protein: ASSQQGNTIY

J gene: TRBJ2-4
clone size: .
V gene: TRBV10-3
CDR3 protein: AISEERIGTVKNIQY

J gene: TRBJ1-5
clone size: .
V gene: TRBV19
CDR3 protein: ASSIYPIGGNSDQPQH

J gene: TRBJ2-7
clone size: .
V gene: TRBV5-1
CDR3 protein: ASAREQY

J gene: TRBJ1-1
clone size: many
V gene: TRBV6-2/TRBV6-3
CDR3 protein: ASSYSGGYWSEAF